This is a list of T cell receptor beta chains from one sample in a study of T cells after yellow fever vaccination. TCRdb used MiXCR to reprocess the 5' RACE reads, holding one entry per CDR3 protein. The sample includes some 52,000 distinct CDR3 sequences, around 6.7% of them seen just once. The source was CD8+ T cells not binding an NS4B(214-222) dextramer, sorted from PBMCs, collected around 45 days after the first yellow fever vaccination. The receptors stem from a man aged 18 to 30 who received the YFV17D yellow fever vaccine. CDR3s include the opening cysteine and the closing phenylalanine or tryptophan. D genes are given only for firm matches. Expanded clones get a size class; other rows say once, few or many, or leave the size out.

NA TRBJ2-3 NA TRBV7-9 TGTGCCAGCAGCTTAGGAGTGGGAGATACGCAGTATTTT CASSLGVGDTQYF
NA TRBJ2-7 NA TRBV5-1 TGCGCCAGCAGCCCCTTGGGGGGGACACAATACGAGCAGTACTTC CASSPLGGTQYEQYF
TRBD2 TRBJ2-7 NA TRBV11-2 TGTGCCAGCAGCTTAGAAGGGGCTAGCGGGGCATCCTACGAGCAGTACTTC CASSLEGASGASYEQYF
NA TRBJ2-3 few TRBV4-2 TGTGCCAGCAGCCAAGACCTCGAAGATACGCAGTATTTT CASSQDLEDTQYF
TRBD2 TRBJ2-7 few TRBV6-5 TGTGCCAGCAGTTATCAACCCCCGGGGGGGCCCTACGAGCAGTACTTC CASSYQPPGGPYEQYF
TRBD2 TRBJ2-1 NA TRBV12-3/TRBV12-4 TGTGCCAGCAGCCCCCAGGGAGGGAATGAGCAGTTCTTC CASSPQGGNEQFF
NA TRBJ2-7 few TRBV7-2 TGTGCCAGCAGCTTCTACAGGTCCTACGAGCAGTACTTC CASSFYRSYEQYF
TRBD2 TRBJ2-1 many TRBV6-5 TGTGCCAGTGGAGCGGGGGACTCCTACAATGAGCAGTTCTTC CASGAGDSYNEQFF
NA TRBJ1-1 many TRBV5-1 TGCGCCAGCAGCTCGGTCGGGGTGACGAACACTGAAGCTTTCTTT CASSSVGVTNTEAFF
TRBD2 TRBJ2-1 many TRBV5-1 TGCGCCAGCAGCTTGGCTAGCGGCTACAATGAGCAGTTCTTC CASSLASGYNEQFF
NA TRBJ2-2 NA TRBV11-2 TGTGCCAGCAGCTTCCCCCCCCGGGAGCTGTTTTTT CASSFPPRELFF
NA TRBJ2-3 many TRBV12-3/TRBV12-4 TGTGCCAGCAGTTTTCGCAGTCGCACAGATACGCAGTATTTT CASSFRSRTDTQYF
NA TRBJ2-1 few TRBV2 TGTGCCAGCAGTGATGCGCAATTCAATGAGCAGTTCTTC CASSDAQFNEQFF
NA TRBJ1-1 NA TRBV25-1 TGTGCCAGCAGTGAATATTATAGGGACTCGAACACTGAAGCTTTCTTT CASSEYYRDSNTEAFF
NA TRBJ2-1 many TRBV28 TGTGCCAGCAGTCTAGGATCTCTTGAGCAGTTCTTC CASSLGSLEQFF
NA TRBJ1-1 NA TRBV12-3/TRBV12-4 TGTGCCAGCAGTTTAATGAGCACTGAAGCTTTCTTT CASSLMSTEAFF
NA TRBJ2-5 few TRBV4-2 TGTGCCAGCAGCCAATACCTGGGGGAGGCCCAGGAGACCCAGTACTTC CASSQYLGEAQETQYF
NA TRBJ2-7 few TRBV7-9 TGTGCCAGCAGCTCTGGACCTAGCGAGCAGTACTTC CASSSGPSEQYF
NA TRBJ2-7 few TRBV12-3/TRBV12-4 TGTGCCAGCAGTTTAGCTTCCCGACAGGGGAGGGACGAGCAGTACTTC CASSLASRQGRDEQYF
NA TRBJ1-2 NA TRBV12-2 TGTGCAAGTCGCTTAACAGGACAGGGGAATGGCTACACCTTC CASRLTGQGNGYTF
NA TRBJ2-1 many TRBV12-3/TRBV12-4 TGTGCCAGCAGCCCCCCCCCGTGGACTCCCAACAATGAGCAGTTCTTC CASSPPPWTPNNEQFF
NA TRBJ1-2 few TRBV11-1 TGTGCCAGCAGCTTAGCAGTACCCAACTATGGCTACACCTTC CASSLAVPNYGYTF
NA TRBJ1-2 few TRBV29-1 TGCAGCGTATCCGGGACAATCTATGGCTACACCTTC CSVSGTIYGYTF